This T cell receptor beta chain was documented in a study of blood T cell repertoires in COVID-19. Looking at the study overall: The origin of the acute and convalescent COVID-19 samples was the United States, Italy and Spain.

Methods used by the authors: Amplification of reference gene primers was used by the study to estimate nucleated cell counts. Sequencing used immunoSEQ multiplex PCR; TCRdb keeps in-frame clones, though not all of them. V and J calls plus clone size are reproduced from that table; the DNA served to infer D and trimming. There are approximately 210,000 clones in the sample; 87% occur only once, and around 2.1% lies in the top ten. Cohort allocation depended upon clinical history that participants reported. Sequencing input: PBMCs or T cells enriched from blood (not recorded which). The source is a woman aged 25-40 years who had recovered from COVID-19.

The CDR3 sequence is CASSQEAATNTGELFF. CDR3 coding DNA: TGTGCCAGCAGCCAGGAGGCAGCCACGAACACCGGGGAGCTGTTTTTT. The chain joins TRBV4-2 to TRBJ2-2, with D perhaps matching TRBD2 (5 bases). The V end lost 3 bases, the J end lost 0 bases, and 11 bases lay between the germline ends. Germline loops: CDR1 LGHNA, CDR2 YNFKEQ. The CDR3 sequence is 16 residues long.